These 16 T cell receptor beta chains originate from one sample sequenced in a study of memory CD4+ T cells and cytomegalovirus serostatus. Single viable CD3+CD4+CD8-CD45RO+ cells were sorted as the memory CD4+ T cells. Libraries were prepared by immunoSEQ multiplex PCR; TCRdb keeps only in-frame clonotypes and omits some of them. The sample consists of approximately 41,000 clones, 60% to 85% of them appearing once. The sequenced sample consisted of memory CD4+ T cells from blood. The source of these receptors is an adult in good health and CMV-seronegative.

The V and J genes are TRBV2 and TRBJ2-7; 8 nucleotides agree with TRBD1. Losses at the gene ends were 6 bases for V and 7 bases for J; bases not matched to a gene: 11. Germline V CDR1 and CDR2: SNHLY, FYNNEI. The CDR3 is 14 amino acids. In nucleotides, the CDR3 is TGTGCCAGCAGATCAGGACAGGGAAGGAGTGAGCAGTACTTC. It encodes CASRSGQGRSEQYF.

The V gene is TRBV20-1, the J gene TRBJ1-1; D unresolved. This CDR3 is built from 11 residues. In germline, CDR1 is DFQATT, CDR2 SNEGSKA (reference sequence). V was pared by 0 bases and J by 8 bases, with 7 bases between. The CDR3 DNA reads TGCAGTGCTAGAGATCACCCGGAAGCTTTCTTT. Its protein product is CSARDHPEAFF.

This clone was detected only a few times. V usage is TRBV11-1 and J usage is TRBJ1-2; 7 positions match TRBD1. The CDR3 consists of 15 residues. V shed 0 bases and J 4 bases; nucleotides not matched to a gene: 5. Germline V gene lookup returns CDR1 SGHAT and CDR2 FQDESV (reference sequence). The CDR3: CASSLAGTASYGYTF. Written as DNA, the CDR3 is TGTGCCAGCAGCTTAGCCGGGACAGCTAGCTATGGCTACACCTTC.

The chain joins TRBV30 to TRBJ2-4; D not resolved. The CDR3 is made up of 13 amino acids. Germline CDR1 is GTSNPN and CDR2 is SVGIG (reference sequence). Trimming stripped 0 bases from V and 0 bases from J, with 3 bases between. In DNA form, the CDR3 reads TGTGCCTGGAGTGTGGAAGCCAAAAACATTCAGTACTTC. Translated: CAWSVEAKNIQYF.

This clone was observed many times. The chain recombines TRBV5-4 with TRBJ2-1; D is possibly TRBD1 (6 bases). The V gene's germline CDR1 is SGHNT and CDR2 YYREEE (reference sequence). V lost 4 bases, J lost 5 bases, and 10 bases lay in between. There are 13 residues in the CDR3. In DNA form, the CDR3 reads TGTGCCAGCAGCCACGACAGGAACAATGAGCAGTTCTTC. It is translated as CASSHDRNNEQFF. The variable domain in full, with the rest retrieved from reference TRBV5-4 and TRBJ2-1, is ETGVTQSPTHLIKTRGQQVTLRCSSQSGHNTVSWYQQALGQGPQFIFQYYREEENGRGNFPPRFSGLQFPNYSSELNVNALELDDSALYLCASSHDRNNEQFFGPGTRLTVL.

V usage is TRBV29-1 and J usage is TRBJ2-7; D call uncertain. Trimming cost V 1 base and J 3 bases, with 10 bases left between them. CDR1 is SQVTM, CDR2 ANQGSEA, per germline. This CDR3 has 13 amino acids. This CDR3 is CSVEVAGYYEQYF. The CDR3 region has the DNA TGCAGCGTTGAAGTTGCCGGCTACTACGAGCAGTACTTC.

In this sample, this clone turned up once. The chain joins TRBV5-1 to TRBJ2-2; TRBD2 agrees at 7 bases. CDR3 length: 15 amino acids. Germline V gives CDR1 SGHRS, CDR2 YFSETQ. V trimming: 0 bases; J trimming: 4 bases; junction bases outside the gene matches: 3. The CDR3 DNA sequence: TGCGCCAGCAGCTTGGCCCAGCGGGGCACCGGGGAGCTGTTTTTT. It is translated as CASSLAQRGTGELFF.

The J gene is TRBJ1-2, the V gene TRBV7-2, with no clear D. Looked up from germline, CDR1 is SGHTA and CDR2 is FQGNSA. Between the trimmed V and J ends, which lost 5 bases and 2 bases, there was a span of 12 bases. The CDR3 has 14 residues. DNA of the CDR3: TGTGCCAGCAGCCCTGGGTCTGCCAACTATGGCTACACCTTC. It is translated as CASSPGSANYGYTF.

This chain links TRBV9 with TRBJ2-7; D unresolved. V was trimmed by 0 bases and J by 3 bases, leaving 10 bases between them. This CDR3 spans 14 amino acids. Per germline, CDR1 SGDLS and CDR2 YYNGEE. CDR3 nucleotide sequence: TGTGCCAGCAGCGTAGATGTCGGTCGCTACGAGCAGTACTTC. Translating gives CASSVDVGRYEQYF. Full variable domain (outside the CDR3, taken from reference TRBV9 and TRBJ2-7): DSGVTQTPKHLITATGQRVTLRCSPRSGDLSVYWYQQSLDQGLQFLIQYYNGEERAKGNILERFSAQQFPDLHSELNLSSLELGDSALYFCASSVDVGRYEQYFGPGTRLTVT.

This chain uses TRBV10-3 with TRBJ2-3; D is unclear. The CDR3 totals 15 residues. V was pared by 2 bases and J by 3 bases, with 12 bases between. CDR1 and CDR2 from the germline V gene are ENHRY and SYGVKD. DNA of the CDR3: TGTGCCATCAGTGAGAGGTTTCCTAGGACAGATACGCAGTATTTT. Its protein product is CAISERFPRTDTQYF.

The V call is TRBV19, the J call TRBJ1-2, with unresolved D. Per germline, CDR1 LNHDA and CDR2 SQIVND (reference sequence). V was shortened by 5 bases and J by 5 bases, with 12 bases between the two germline ends. This CDR3 spans 13 amino acids. DNA of the CDR3: TGTGCCAGTAGTTATTACCTCGGGTATGGCTACACCTTC. Amino acid sequence: CASSYYLGYGYTF. Full variable domain (remainder filled in from reference TRBV19 and TRBJ1-2): DGGITQSPKYLFRKEGQNVTLSCEQNLNHDAMYWYRQDPGQGLRLIYYSQIVNDFQKGDIAEGYSVSREKKESFPLTVTSAQKNPTAFYLCASSYYLGYGYTFGSGTRLTVV.

V usage is TRBV4-3 and J usage is TRBJ2-1, with D possibly being TRBD2 (6 bases). CDR3 length: 16 amino acids. Germline CDR1 and CDR2: LGHNA and YSLEER. Trimming pared 1 base from V and 6 bases from J, leaving 16 bases between. CDR3 DNA: TGCGCCAGCAGCCAAGGGATGACCCGGAGGGCCAATGAGCAGTTCTTC. Translating gives CASSQGMTRRANEQFF.

This chain uses TRBV27 with TRBJ1-1; 9 bases agree with TRBD1. With 1 base clipped from V and 1 base from J, the junction kept 4 bases outside the gene matches. Germline CDR1 reads MNHEY; CDR2 reads SMNVEV (reference sequence). The CDR3 contains 16 residues. CDR3 sequence reads: CASSLYDRGGNTEAFF. CDR3 in DNA: TGTGCCAGCAGTTTATACGACAGGGGGGGGAACACTGAAGCTTTCTTT.

V is TRBV21-1 and J is TRBJ2-7; TRBD1 was called by the table and not checked on the DNA. TRBV21-1 is a pseudogene locus. This CDR3 is built from 12 residues. CDR3 loop: CASPGDSYEQYF. Here the CDR3 DNA reads TGTGCCAGCCCTGGGGACAGTTACGAGCAGTACTTC.

V and J are TRBV6-6 and TRBJ2-6; D assignment may be TRBD1 or TRBD2 (5 bases each). V lost 10 bases and J lost 1, with 14 bases in between. Germline V gives CDR1 MNHNY, CDR2 SVGAGI (reference sequence). This CDR3 has 15 residues. The CDR3 loop reads CAIDRGGSGANVLTF. CDR3 in DNA: TGTGCCATCGATAGGGGCGGGTCTGGGGCCAACGTCCTGACTTTC.

The rearrangement uses TRBV7-2 and TRBJ1-1, with D tentatively TRBD1 (5 bases). The CDR3 is 15 residues long. Trimming shortened V by 5 bases and J by 0 bases, and 13 bases separated the two germline ends. The germline CDR1 and CDR2 sequences are SGHTA and FQGNSA. CDR3 sequence reads: CASSARRGLNTEAFF. CDR3 DNA sequence: TGTGCCAGCAGCGCCCGTAGGGGTCTGAACACTGAAGCTTTCTTT.